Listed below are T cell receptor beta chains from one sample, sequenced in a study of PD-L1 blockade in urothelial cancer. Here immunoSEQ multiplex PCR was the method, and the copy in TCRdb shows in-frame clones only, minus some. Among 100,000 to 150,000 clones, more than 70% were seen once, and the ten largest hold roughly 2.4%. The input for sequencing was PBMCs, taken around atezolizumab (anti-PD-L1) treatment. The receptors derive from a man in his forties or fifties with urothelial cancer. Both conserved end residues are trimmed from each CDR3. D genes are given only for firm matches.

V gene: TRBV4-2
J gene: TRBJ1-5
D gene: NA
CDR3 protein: ASSQDRNQPQH

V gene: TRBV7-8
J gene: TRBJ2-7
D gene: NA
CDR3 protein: ASSSRGRGGLNEQY

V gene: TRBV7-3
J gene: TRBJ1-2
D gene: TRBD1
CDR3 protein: ASSPGTGGYYGYT

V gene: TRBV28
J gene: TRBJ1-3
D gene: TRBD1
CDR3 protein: ASTGQGRNTIY

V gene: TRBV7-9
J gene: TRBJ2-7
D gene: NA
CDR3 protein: ASTRFVSGFDEQY

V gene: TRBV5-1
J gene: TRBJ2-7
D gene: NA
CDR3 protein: ASSLSGVSYEQY

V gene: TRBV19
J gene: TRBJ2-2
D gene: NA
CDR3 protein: ASIPGQWNTGELF

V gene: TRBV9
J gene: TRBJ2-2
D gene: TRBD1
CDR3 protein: ASSVDTYRGRAGELF

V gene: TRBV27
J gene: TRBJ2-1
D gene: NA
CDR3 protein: ASRPTLATYYNEQF

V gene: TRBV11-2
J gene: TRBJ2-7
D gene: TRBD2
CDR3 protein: ASSRIAGVRNEQY

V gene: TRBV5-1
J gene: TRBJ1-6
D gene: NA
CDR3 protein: ASSLETYSHSPLH

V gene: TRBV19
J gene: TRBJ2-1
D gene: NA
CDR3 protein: ASSIGANEQF

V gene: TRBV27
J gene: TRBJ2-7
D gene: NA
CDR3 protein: ASSRGVSSYEQY

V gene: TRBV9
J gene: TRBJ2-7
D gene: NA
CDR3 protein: ASSPGLVGEQY

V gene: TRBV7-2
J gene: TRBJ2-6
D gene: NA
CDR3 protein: ASSPKSSAGANVLT

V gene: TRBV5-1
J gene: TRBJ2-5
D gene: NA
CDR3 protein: ASSLNAAQTQY

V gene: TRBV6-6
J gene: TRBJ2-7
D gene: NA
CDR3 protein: ASSYSSISTEQY

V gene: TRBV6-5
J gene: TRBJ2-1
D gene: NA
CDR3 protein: ASSYESGSYNEQF

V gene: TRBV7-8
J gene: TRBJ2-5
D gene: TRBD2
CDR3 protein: ASSLGLSGKVQETQY

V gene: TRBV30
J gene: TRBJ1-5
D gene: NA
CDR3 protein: AWGPGGHNQPQH

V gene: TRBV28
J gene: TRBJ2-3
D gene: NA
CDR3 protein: ASSSPTASGTDTQY

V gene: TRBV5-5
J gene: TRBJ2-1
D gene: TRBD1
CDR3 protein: ASTLDRPTYNEQF

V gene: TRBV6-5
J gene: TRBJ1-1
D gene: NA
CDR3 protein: ASRYTQGNTEAF

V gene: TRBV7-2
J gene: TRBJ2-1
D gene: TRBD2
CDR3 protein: ASSSLRGGSSYNEQF

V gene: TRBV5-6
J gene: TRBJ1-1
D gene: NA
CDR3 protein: ASSPTPLNTEAF

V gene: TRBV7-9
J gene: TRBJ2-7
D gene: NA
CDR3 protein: ASSLGPGEWY

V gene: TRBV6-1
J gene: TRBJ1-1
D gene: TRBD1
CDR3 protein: ASNRQGTTEAF

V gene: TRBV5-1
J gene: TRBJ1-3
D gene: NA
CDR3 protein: ASRDTNPPGNTIY

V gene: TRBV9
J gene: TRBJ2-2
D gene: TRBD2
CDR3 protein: ASSALAGGGTGELF

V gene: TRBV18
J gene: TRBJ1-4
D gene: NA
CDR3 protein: ASSLDSNEKLF

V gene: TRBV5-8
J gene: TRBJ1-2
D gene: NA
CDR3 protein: ASSPQSGVDYGYT

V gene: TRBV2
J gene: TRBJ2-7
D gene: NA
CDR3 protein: ASSPKTYEQY

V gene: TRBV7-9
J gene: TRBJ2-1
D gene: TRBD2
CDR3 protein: ASSLRGGLAGSNEQF

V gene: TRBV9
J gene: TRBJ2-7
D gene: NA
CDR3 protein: ASSTGRGHYEQY

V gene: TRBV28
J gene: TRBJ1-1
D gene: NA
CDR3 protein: ASCEGSEAF

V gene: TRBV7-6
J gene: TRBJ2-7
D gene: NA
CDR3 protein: ASSLYEGGYEQY

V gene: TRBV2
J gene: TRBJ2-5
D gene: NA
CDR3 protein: ASRTGTQKETQY